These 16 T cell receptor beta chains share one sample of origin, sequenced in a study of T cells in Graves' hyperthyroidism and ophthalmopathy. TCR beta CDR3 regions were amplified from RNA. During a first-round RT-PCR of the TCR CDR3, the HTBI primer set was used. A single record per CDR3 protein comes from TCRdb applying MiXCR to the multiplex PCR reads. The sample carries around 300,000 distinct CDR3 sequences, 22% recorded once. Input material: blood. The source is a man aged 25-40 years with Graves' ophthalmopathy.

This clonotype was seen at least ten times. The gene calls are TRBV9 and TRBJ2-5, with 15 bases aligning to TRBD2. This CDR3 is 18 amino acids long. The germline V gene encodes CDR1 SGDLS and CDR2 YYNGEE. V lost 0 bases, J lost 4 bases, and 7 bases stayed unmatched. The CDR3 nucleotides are TGTGCCAGCAGCGTAGCCGGACTAGCGGGAGGGCCTTCAGAGACCCAGTACTTC. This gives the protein CASSVAGLAGGPSETQYF. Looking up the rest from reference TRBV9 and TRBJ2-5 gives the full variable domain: DSGVTQTPKHLITATGQRVTLRCSPRSGDLSVYWYQQSLDQGLQFLIQYYNGEERAKGNILERFSAQQFPDLHSELNLSSLELGDSALYFCASSVAGLAGGPSETQYFGPGTRLLVL.

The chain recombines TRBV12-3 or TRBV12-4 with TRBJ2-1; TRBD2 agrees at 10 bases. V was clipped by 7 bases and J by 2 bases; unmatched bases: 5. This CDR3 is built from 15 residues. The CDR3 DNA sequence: TGTGCCAGCACAGAGAGCGGGAGGGCCTACAATGAGCAGTTCTTC. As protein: CASTESGRAYNEQFF.

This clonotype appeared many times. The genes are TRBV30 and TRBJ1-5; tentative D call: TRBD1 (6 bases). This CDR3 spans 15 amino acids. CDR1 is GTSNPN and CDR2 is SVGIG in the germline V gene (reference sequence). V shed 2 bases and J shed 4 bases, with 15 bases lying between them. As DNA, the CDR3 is TGTGCCTGGAGTCCTCCGGGGGGCGCGAATCAGCCCCAGCATTTT. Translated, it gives CAWSPPGGANQPQHF.

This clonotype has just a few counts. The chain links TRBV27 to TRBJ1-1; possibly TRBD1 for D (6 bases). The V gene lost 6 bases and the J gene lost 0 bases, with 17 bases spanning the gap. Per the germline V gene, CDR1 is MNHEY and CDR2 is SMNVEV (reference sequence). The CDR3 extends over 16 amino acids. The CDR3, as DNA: TGTGCCAGCAGGCAGGTACAGGGAAGGGTGAACACTGAAGCTTTCTTT. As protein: CASRQVQGRVNTEAFF.

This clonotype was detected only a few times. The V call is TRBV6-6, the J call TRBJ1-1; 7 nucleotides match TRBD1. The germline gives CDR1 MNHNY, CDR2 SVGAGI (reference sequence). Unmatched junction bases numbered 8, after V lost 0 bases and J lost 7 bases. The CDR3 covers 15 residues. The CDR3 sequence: CASSYSGGGGDEAFF. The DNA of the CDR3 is TGTGCCAGCAGTTACTCGGGAGGGGGCGGGGATGAAGCTTTCTTT.

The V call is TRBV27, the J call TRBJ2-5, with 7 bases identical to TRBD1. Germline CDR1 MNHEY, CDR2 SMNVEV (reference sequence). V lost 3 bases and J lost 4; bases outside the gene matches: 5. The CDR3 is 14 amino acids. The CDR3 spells CASSFTGERETQYF. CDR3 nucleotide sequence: TGTGCCAGCAGTTTCACAGGGGAAAGAGAGACCCAGTACTTC.

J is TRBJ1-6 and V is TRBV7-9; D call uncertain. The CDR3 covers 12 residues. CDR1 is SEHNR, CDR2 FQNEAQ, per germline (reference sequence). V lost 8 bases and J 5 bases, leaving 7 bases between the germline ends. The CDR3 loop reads CASGTHNSPLHF. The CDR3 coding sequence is TGTGCCAGCGGCACCCATAATTCACCCCTCCACTTT.

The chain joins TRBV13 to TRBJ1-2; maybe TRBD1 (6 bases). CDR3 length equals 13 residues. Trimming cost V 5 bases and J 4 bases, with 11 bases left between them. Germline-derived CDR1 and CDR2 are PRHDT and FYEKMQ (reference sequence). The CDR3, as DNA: TGTGCCAGCAGCGTTACAGGGTTCTATGGCTACACCTTC. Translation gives CASSVTGFYGYTF.

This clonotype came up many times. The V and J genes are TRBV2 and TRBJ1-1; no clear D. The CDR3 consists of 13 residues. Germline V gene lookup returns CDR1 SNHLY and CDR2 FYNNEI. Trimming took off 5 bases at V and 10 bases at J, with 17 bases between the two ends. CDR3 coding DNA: TGTGCCAGCAGTCAGGACTTGCGTGGAAGAGCTTTCTTT. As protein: CASSQDLRGRAFF.

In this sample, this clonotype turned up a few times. DNA for the CDR3: TGTGCCAGCTACAAAGGAGCGGGAGTCGGGGAGCTGTTTTTT. Its translation is CASYKGAGVGELFF. The chain is built from TRBV27 and TRBJ2-2, with 8 bases matching TRBD2. J lost 7 bases, V lost 8 bases, and 9 bases had no gene match. Germline-derived CDR1 and CDR2 are MNHEY and SMNVEV (reference sequence). CDR3 length equals 14 residues.

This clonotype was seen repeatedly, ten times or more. As DNA, the CDR3 is TGTGCTAGTGGTTTGGCCCCGACTAGCGGGGTGGATCGGGAGCTGTTTTTT. It yields the protein CASGLAPTSGVDRELFF. The chain uses TRBV12-5 and TRBJ2-2; 11 bases match TRBD2. The CDR3 is 17 amino acids. CDR1 is LGHNT and CDR2 is FRNRAP in the germline V gene. V was pared by 1 base and J by 9 bases, with 10 bases of the junction left unmatched.

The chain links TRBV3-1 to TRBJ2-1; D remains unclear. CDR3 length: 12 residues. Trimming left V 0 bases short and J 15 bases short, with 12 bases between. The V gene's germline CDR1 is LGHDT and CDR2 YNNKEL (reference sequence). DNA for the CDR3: TGTGCCAGCAGCCAAGATAGGATGGTCCCGTTCTTC. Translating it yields CASSQDRMVPFF.

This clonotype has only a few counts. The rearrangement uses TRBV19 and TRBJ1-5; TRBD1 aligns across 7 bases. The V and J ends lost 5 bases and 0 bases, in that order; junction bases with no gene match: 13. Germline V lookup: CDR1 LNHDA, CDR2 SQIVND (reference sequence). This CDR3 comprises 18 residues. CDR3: CASSPTGEPPYSNQPQHF. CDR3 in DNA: TGTGCCAGTAGTCCTACAGGGGAACCGCCCTATAGCAATCAGCCCCAGCATTTT.

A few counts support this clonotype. This CDR3 reads CASSRHMGQGETPLHF. The DNA for the CDR3 is TGTGCCAGCAGCCGACATATGGGACAGGGTGAAACACCCCTCCACTTT. This chain uses TRBV27 with TRBJ1-6; 9 nucleotides line up with TRBD1. V was clipped by 6 bases and J by 11 bases; unmatched bases: 14. This CDR3 is 16 amino acids long. CDR1 MNHEY and CDR2 SMNVEV come from the germline V gene (reference sequence).

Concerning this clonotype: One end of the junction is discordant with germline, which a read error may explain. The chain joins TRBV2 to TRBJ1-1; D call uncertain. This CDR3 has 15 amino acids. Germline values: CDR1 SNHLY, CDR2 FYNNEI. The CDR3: CASSQEGTRNTEAFF. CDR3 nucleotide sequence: TGCGCCAGCAGCCAAGAAGGAACACGGAACACTGAAGCTTTCTTT.

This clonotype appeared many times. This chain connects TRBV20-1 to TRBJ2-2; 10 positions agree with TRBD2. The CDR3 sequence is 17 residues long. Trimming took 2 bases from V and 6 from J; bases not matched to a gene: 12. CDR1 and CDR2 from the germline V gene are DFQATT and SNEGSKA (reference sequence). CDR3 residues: CSARSLASGSIAGELFF. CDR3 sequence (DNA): TGCAGTGCTAGATCGTTGGCTAGCGGGAGTATAGCCGGGGAGCTGTTTTTT.